This T cell receptor beta chain stems from a study of T cell repertoires in aging, cancer and after chemotherapy. Across the study: Pre- and post-chemotherapy samples were paired from chronic lymphocytic leukemia patients treated with fludarabine- or bendamustine-based regimens.

Peripheral blood genomic DNA, not sorted cells or RNA, was the template. TRB rearrangements spanning V, D and J were amplified using mixed TRB-A/B primers. TCRdb re-analysed the multiplex PCR reads in MiXCR, keeping a single row per CDR3 protein. The data hold 5,000 to 5,500 distinct CDR3 sequences, with over 35% observed a single time. The V end was cut by 5 bases, the J end by 7 bases, with 18 bases between. This CDR3 is built from 15 residues. Per the germline V gene, CDR1 is LNHDA and CDR2 is SQIVND (reference sequence). Sequenced sample: blood. The receptor was isolated from a human donor with a blood cancer. The rearrangement links TRBV19 to TRBJ2-1, with D perhaps being TRBD1 or TRBD2 (6 bases each). DNA for the CDR3: TGTGCCAGTAGTCTTCTAGAGGGGGGAAAGAATGAGCAGTTCTTC. This gives the protein CASSLLEGGKNEQFF.